This T cell receptor beta chain was sequenced for a study of blood T cell repertoires in COVID-19. Study details: The United States, Italy and Spain were the sources of the acute and convalescent COVID-19 samples. Sources were T cells, B-cell-depleted T cells, or PBMCs; the material itself was cDNA or gDNA.

J was trimmed by 3 bases and V by 3 bases; bases with no gene match: 5. Germline CDR1 reads SGHAT; CDR2 reads FQNNGV. The CDR3 consists of 16 residues. Original data processing: For nucleated cells, counts were estimated from reference gene primer amplification. The repertoire was sequenced with immunoSEQ multiplex PCR; TCRdb's copy has only in-frame clones and lacks some. The D gene and trimming were derived from the DNA, and the V and J assignments and clone size from that table. Here the sample spans under 350,000 clones, 85% to 90% being singletons. The chain joins TRBV11-2 to TRBJ2-5; 12 positions agree with TRBD2. This TCR was sampled from a man in his 70s with acute or convalescent COVID-19. Sample: peripheral blood. The CDR3 sequence: CASSFPSGGAKETQYF. The CDR3 coding sequence is TGTGCCAGCAGCTTCCCTAGCGGGGGGGCCAAAGAGACCCAGTACTTC.